Detailed here is one T cell receptor (beta chain). This sample is drawn from a study of blood T cell repertoires in COVID-19. The overall study: Sample material is recorded as cDNA or gDNA derived from T cells, B-cell-depleted T cells, or PBMCs.

Germline-derived CDR1 and CDR2 are DFQATT and SNEGSKA (reference sequence). This CDR3 is built from 13 residues. V was shortened by 3 bases and J by 1 base, with 10 bases between the two germline ends. Methods used by the authors: Nucleated cell number was recorded as an estimate derived from reference gene primer amplification. Assay: immunoSEQ multiplex PCR; the TCRdb copy retains only in-frame clones and omits some. For V, J and clone size, that table is used; D and trimming come from the DNA. Seen here are some 57,000 clones, roughly 90% observed once, and the top ten hold approximately 5%. The clonotype comes from a human donor in a cohort sampled during active COVID-19. The sequenced sample was peripheral blood. J is TRBJ2-7 and V is TRBV20-1; D is unclear. CDR3 amino acids: CSASVAESYEQYF. CDR3 nucleotide sequence: TGCAGTGCTAGTGTCGCGGAGTCCTACGAGCAGTACTTC.